This T cell receptor (beta chain) was identified during a study of breast tumors, draining lymph nodes, adjacent tissues (dated by TCRdb to between 2015 and 2016). Context from the whole study: Breast cancer patients provided tumor, adjacent nontumor tissue and axillary lymph nodes, and the study compared the TCR beta repertoires across these three sources. The study was designed to assess the relationships and possible T-cell exchange between tumor, surrounding tissue and draining lymph node repertoires in human breast cancer. Broader findings and caveats from the paper: T-cell repertoire diversity in tumors was found to be lower than in lymph nodes but higher than in nontumor tissue, and preferential V and J gene usage was observed. In luminal-like breast cancer, tumor and nontumor tissue repertoires resembled each other significantly more than in basal-like breast cancer. The data were judged consistent with most tumor T cells deriving from the lymph node and then expanding within tumor tissue. The study presented the conclusion that tumor T cells originate in lymph nodes as consistent with a hypothesis, not as something directly demonstrated.

The instrument was an Illumina HiSeq 2000. TCR beta chain libraries were generated by multiplex PCR amplification. The amplified TCR beta chain products were analyzed by high-throughput sequencing. The public reads were run again by TCRdb, first through fastp at Q25 and then through MiXCR, and only productive beta chains were kept. One record per CDR3 amino acid sequence lists the most common genes and DNA. In this sample the table shows 85,000 to 130,000 distinct CDR3 sequences, more than 25% of which occur a single time. The top ten hold under 6.5% of the sample. The V end loses 5 bases and the J end loses 1 base, and a stretch of 12 bases separates them. Looking up the germline V gene (reference sequence) yields CDR1 MNHNY and CDR2 SVGAGI. Inclusive of the bounding cysteine and phenylalanine, the CDR3 is 15 residues long. Only CDR3 DNA is held: 45 bases, read in frame from base 1. The lymph node samples were taken from the axillary draining lymph nodes of breast cancer patients.

At least ten counts were recorded for this clonotype. It has no known antigen specificity. No base quality values were provided; no much bigger clone lies one nucleotide off. This clonotype was obtained from a female donor with breast cancer. Some clones in this sample may be carry-over from other donors' samples. The chain links TRBV6-6 with TRBJ1-5, and TRBD1 may be the D gene, going by 6 matching bases. Sequencing used axillary lymph node tissue. The CDR3 protein sequence reads: CASSDYRASNQPQHF. Read as DNA, the sequence is TGTGCCAGCAGTGACTACAGGGCCAGCAATCAGCCCCAGCATTTT.